This T cell receptor beta chain stems from a study of blood T cell repertoires in COVID-19. Study-level information: PBMCs, B-cell-depleted T cells, or T cells provided the cDNA or gDNA that made up the material.

Sequencing used immunoSEQ multiplex PCR; TCRdb keeps in-frame clones, though not all of them. In the table there are more than 200,000 clones, around 84% of which are singletons. V lost 4 bases, J lost 1 base, and 7 bases lay in between. CDR1 and CDR2 (germline): LNHDA, SQIVND (reference sequence). This CDR3 comprises 13 residues. V and J are TRBV19 and TRBJ2-5; weak D call: TRBD1 (5 bases). Sequencing input: PBMCs or T cells enriched from blood (not recorded which). The receptor was derived from a man younger than 45 with acute COVID-19. The CDR3 DNA is TGTGCCAGTAGTAGGGGCCTCCAAGAGACCCAGTACTTC. Protein product: CASSRGLQETQYF. The full variable domain, completed using reference TRBV19 and TRBJ2-5, is DGGITQSPKYLFRKEGQNVTLSCEQNLNHDAMYWYRQDPGQGLRLIYYSQIVNDFQKGDIAEGYSVSREKKESFPLTVTSAQKNPTAFYLCASSRGLQETQYFGPGTRLLVL.